This T cell receptor (beta chain) was obtained from a study of blood T cell repertoires in COVID-19. As for the study in general: The origin of the acute and convalescent COVID-19 samples was the United States, Italy and Spain.

Repertoires were generated with immunoSEQ multiplex PCR, while TCRdb's copy carries only in-frame clones and drops some. The sample includes 150,000 to 250,000 clones, 80% to 85% of them seen just once. The J segment lost 4 bases and the V segment lost 6 bases, leaving 10 bases of the junction unmatched. The CDR3 loop spans 16 amino acids. The germline gives CDR1 MRHNA, CDR2 SNTAGT. Material: PBMCs or T cells enriched from blood (not recorded which). The genes are TRBV6-4 and TRBJ2-7, with TRBD2 matching over 12 bases. The receptor was derived from a man in his forties or fifties who had recovered from COVID-19. The CDR3 DNA reads as TGTGCCAGCAGCCCATCCTGGACTAGCGGGATGTACGAGCAGTACTTC. As protein: CASSPSWTSGMYEQYF.